This TCR beta chain was retrieved from a study of blood T cell repertoires in COVID-19. Whole-study context: Sources were T cells, B-cell-depleted T cells, or PBMCs; the material itself was cDNA or gDNA.

Participants came from roughly 23 US areas, aged roughly 18 to 95 years. This CDR3 spans 14 amino acids. Trimming pared 8 bases from V and 2 bases from J, leaving 13 bases between. Germline values: CDR1 MNHEY, CDR2 SMNVEV (reference sequence). Original methodology: Reference gene primer amplification in the assay estimated nucleated cell counts. Sequencing was performed with immunoSEQ multiplex PCR; in TCRdb, only in-frame clones are kept and a portion is missing. Clone size and V and J calls were adopted from that table, with D and trimming inferred from the DNA. The table has about 64,000 clones, 70% to 90% seen once.

This rearrangement joins TRBV27 to TRBJ1-5; tentatively, D is TRBD1 (6 bases). The sequenced sample was PBMCs or T cells enriched from blood (not recorded which). This receptor was obtained from a woman aged 35 to 49 who had recovered from COVID-19. CDR3 sequence (DNA): TGTGCCAGCCGGGAGGGGGTGGGCAATCAGCCCCAGCATTTT. Translation: CASREGVGNQPQHF.